The 31 T cell receptor beta chains given below trace back to one sample, sequenced in a study of cytomegalovirus exposure and HLA in healthy donors. The PCR made use of 60 Vbeta and 13 Jbeta primers. Only in-frame clones appear in the TCRdb table, and some are missing; sequencing was by immunoSEQ multiplex PCR. The sample lists more than 95,000 clones, more than 65% occurring once. The sequenced sample was PBMCs. The receptors stem from a young man in good health and CMV-seronegative.

This clone was seen just once. The chain is built from TRBV5-1 and TRBJ2-3, with 7 nucleotides matching TRBD2. The CDR3 loop spans 16 amino acids. In germline, CDR1 is SGHRS, CDR2 YFSETQ. With 0 bases clipped from V and 0 bases from J, the junction kept 4 bases outside the gene matches. The DNA for the CDR3 is TGCGCCAGCAGCTTGGTGGCTAGCGGTAGCACAGATACGCAGTATTTT. This gives the protein CASSLVASGSTDTQYF.

The chain has TRBV7-2 and TRBJ2-2, with D perhaps TRBD1 (5 bases). Germline V lookup: CDR1 SGHTA, CDR2 FQGNSA. The length of the CDR3 is 15 residues. V was shortened by 5 bases and J by 2 bases, with 12 bases between the two germline ends. CDR3 region: CASSRGGPNTGELFF. In nucleotides, the CDR3 is TGTGCCAGCAGCAGGGGTGGGCCTAACACCGGGGAGCTGTTTTTT.

This clone was counted only a few times. The chain combines TRBV5-4 with TRBJ2-1; a weak D match, TRBD1 (5 bases). Trimming cost V 0 bases and J 0 bases, with 7 bases left between them. The germline gives CDR1 SGHNT, CDR2 YYREEE (reference sequence). This CDR3 spans 15 amino acids. CDR3 DNA sequence: TGTGCCAGCAGCTTGGAAGGGGACTCCTACAATGAGCAGTTCTTC. The encoded protein is CASSLEGDSYNEQFF.

This clone has only one observation. The chain employs TRBV30 and TRBJ1-5; D perhaps matches TRBD1 (5 bases). This CDR3 contains 15 residues. Trimming stripped 3 bases from V and 7 bases from J, with 19 bases between. Germline loops: CDR1 GTSNPN, CDR2 SVGIG (reference sequence). CDR3 loop: CAWSPMAGRNQPQHF. DNA for the CDR3: TGTGCCTGGAGCCCTATGGCAGGGAGGAACCAGCCCCAGCATTTT.

In this sample, this clone turned up a few times. This chain joins TRBV5-1 and TRBJ2-7, with D possibly being TRBD2 (5 bases). V was shortened by 1 base and J by 3 bases, with 11 bases between the two germline ends. From germline, CDR1 is SGHRS and CDR2 YFSETQ. The CDR3 has 14 residues. CDR3 sequence: CASSLRSGLYEQYF. CDR3 DNA sequence: TGCGCCAGCAGCTTGCGCAGCGGTCTCTACGAGCAGTACTTC. Full variable domain (missing parts from reference TRBV5-1 and TRBJ2-7): KAGVTQTPRYLIKTRGQQVTLSCSPISGHRSVSWYQQTPGQGLQFLFEYFSETQRNKGNFPGRFSGRQFSNSRSEMNVSTLELGDSALYLCASSLRSGLYEQYFGPGTRLTVT.

The chain carries TRBV9 and TRBJ2-1; tentatively, D is TRBD2 (5 bases). There are 14 residues in the CDR3. The germline gives CDR1 SGDLS, CDR2 YYNGEE. V lost 0 bases to trimming and J lost 8 bases, with 12 bases between them. The CDR3 here is CASSVGLAKYEQFF. The CDR3 coding sequence is TGTGCCAGCAGCGTAGGGCTAGCTAAGTATGAGCAGTTCTTC.

The chain links TRBV19 to TRBJ1-2; D call uncertain. The CDR3 consists of 13 residues. Germline V gives CDR1 LNHDA, CDR2 SQIVND (reference sequence). V lost 7 bases and J lost 0, with 9 bases in between. DNA for the CDR3: TGTGCCAGTAACACCGGGACTAACTATGGCTACACCTTC. Residues: CASNTGTNYGYTF.

The V and J genes are TRBV1 and TRBJ1-1. TRBV1 has pseudogene status. This CDR3 spans 18 amino acids. This CDR3 reads CTSSQLLGQGLSFTEAFF. In nucleotides, the CDR3 is TGCACCAGCAGCCAACTCTTAGGTCAGGGACTAAGCTTCACTGAAGCTTTCTTT.

Comment on this clone: Other DNA variants within this sample encode the same CDR3. The chain recombines TRBV7-2 with TRBJ2-3; D is unclear. Between the trimmed V and J ends, which lost 0 bases and 6 bases, there was a span of 4 bases. Germline V gives CDR1 SGHTA, CDR2 FQGNSA. The CDR3 spans 12 residues. The CDR3: CASSLARDTQYF. The CDR3 bases are TGTGCCAGCAGCTTAGCCAGGGATACGCAGTATTTT.

This clone has only a few counts. V gene TRBV28 combines with J gene TRBJ2-2; 8 bases align to TRBD1. From germline, CDR1 is MDHEN and CDR2 SYDVKM. The CDR3 loop spans 16 amino acids. V was clipped by 1 base and J by 5 bases; unmatched bases: 6. The CDR3 here is CASSLLGQAVTGELFF. DNA for the CDR3: TGTGCCAGCAGTTTATTGGGACAGGCCGTAACCGGGGAGCTGTTTTTT.

The chain links TRBV5-1 to TRBJ2-7, with D perhaps TRBD2 (6 bases). The ends were cut back, 4 bases at V and 7 bases at J, with 18 bases in the middle. This CDR3 contains 14 residues. The germline CDR1 and CDR2 sequences are SGHRS and YFSETQ. CDR3 loop: CASSPGGHSGEQYF. In DNA, the CDR3 is TGCGCCAGCAGCCCAGGAGGGCACTCTGGAGAGCAGTACTTC.

The chain carries TRBV7-9 and TRBJ1-5; no reliable D call. The CDR3 consists of 13 residues. Germline lookup yields CDR1 SEHNR and CDR2 FQNEAQ (reference sequence). V gave up 2 bases and J gave up 7 bases, with 9 bases separating them. The CDR3 reads CASSLSPSQPQHF. CDR3 nucleotides: TGTGCCAGCAGCTTATCGCCAAGCCAGCCCCAGCATTTT.

The V call is TRBV11-2, the J call TRBJ2-4; no firm D call. The germline V and J ends were trimmed by 0 bases and 0 bases, with 9 bases remaining between them. In germline, CDR1 is SGHAT, CDR2 FQNNGV. The CDR3 sequence is 16 residues long. The CDR3 loop reads CASSLDVGLAKNIQYF. In DNA form, the CDR3 reads TGTGCCAGCAGCTTAGATGTGGGCCTAGCCAAAAACATTCAGTACTTC.

Here the CDR3 DNA reads TGTGCCACACGACAGACGACCTCCTACGAGCAGTACTTC. As protein: CATRQTTSYEQYF. The genes are TRBV6-5 and TRBJ2-7; weak D call: TRBD1 (5 bases). V was cut by 10 bases and J by 0 bases, with 13 bases left in between. The CDR3 consists of 13 residues. Per germline, CDR1 MNHEY and CDR2 SVGAGI.

This chain joins TRBV5-1 and TRBJ2-1, with TRBD2 as a possible D gene (6 bases). This CDR3 has 16 residues. V dropped 4 bases and J dropped 0 bases, with 14 bases sitting between them. CDR1 is SGHRS and CDR2 is YFSETQ in the germline V gene. CDR3 sequence (DNA): TGCGCCAGCAGCAGTAGCGGCCATAGCTCCTACAATGAGCAGTTCTTC. It yields the protein CASSSSGHSSYNEQFF.

The V call is TRBV5-4, the J call TRBJ1-1; D is possibly TRBD1 (5 bases). The CDR3 extends over 15 amino acids. V shed 0 bases and J shed 1 base, with 10 bases lying between them. Germline V gene lookup returns CDR1 SGHNT and CDR2 YYREEE (reference sequence). The CDR3 loop reads CASSLDMQGNTEAFF. CDR3 sequence (DNA): TGTGCCAGCAGCTTGGATATGCAGGGGAACACTGAAGCTTTCTTT. Based on the CDR3 plus reference TRBV5-4 and TRBJ1-1, the full variable domain is ETGVTQSPTHLIKTRGQQVTLRCSSQSGHNTVSWYQQALGQGPQFIFQYYREEENGRGNFPPRFSGLQFPNYSSELNVNALELDDSALYLCASSLDMQGNTEAFFGQGTRLTVV.

This rearrangement joins TRBV6-5 to TRBJ2-7; 10 nucleotides agree with TRBD1. CDR3 size: 13 residues. The germline CDR1 and CDR2 sequences are MNHEY and SVGAGI. The V and J ends lost 6 bases and 3 bases, in that order; junction bases with no gene match: 2. CDR3 residues: CASSWDRGYEQYF. Here the CDR3 DNA reads TGTGCCAGCAGCTGGGACAGGGGCTACGAGCAGTACTTC.

The chain joins TRBV19 to TRBJ1-2, with 7 bases aligning to TRBD1. Losses at the gene ends were 2 bases for V and 4 bases for J; bases not matched to a gene: 4. The V gene's germline CDR1 is LNHDA and CDR2 SQIVND (reference sequence). The CDR3 is 14 residues long. The CDR3 sequence: CASSIQGEIYGYTF. CDR3 in DNA: TGTGCCAGTAGTATACAGGGGGAGATCTATGGCTACACCTTC.

This chain joins TRBV11-2 and TRBJ2-4; D unresolved. Trimming removed 0 bases at V and 7 bases at J, with 16 bases between. The CDR3 totals 16 residues. The germline V gene has CDR1 SGHAT and CDR2 FQNNGV. DNA for the CDR3: TGTGCCAGCAGCTTAGATGTTAGCCCGGGTTGGAACATTCAGTACTTC. Translation: CASSLDVSPGWNIQYF.

V is TRBV7-6 and J is TRBJ2-5; maybe TRBD1 (6 bases). CDR1 is SGHVS and CDR2 is FNYEAQ in the germline V gene. V was cut by 5 bases and J by 5 bases, with 15 bases left in between. CDR3 size: 14 residues. This CDR3 is CASSLAAGEETQYF. The CDR3 DNA is TGTGCCAGCAGCCTTGCGGCAGGGGAGGAGACCCAGTACTTC.

V is TRBV2 and J is TRBJ2-1, with 8 nucleotides matching TRBD2. CDR1 and CDR2 from the germline V gene are SNHLY and FYNNEI. After removal of 4 bases from V and 8 bases from J, the junction contained 7 bases not matched to a gene. The CDR3 totals 14 residues. The CDR3, as DNA: TGTGCCAGCAGTGTAGAACGGGAGGGGCATGAGCAGTTCTTC. It codes for CASSVEREGHEQFF.

This clone was observed a few times. V usage is TRBV7-3 and J usage is TRBJ2-3; D is undetermined. Germline CDR1 SGHTA, CDR2 FQGTGA. This CDR3 has 15 amino acids. The V and J ends lost 0 bases and 4 bases respectively, with 11 bases between them. The CDR3 DNA follows: TGTGCCAGCAGCTTAACTCGGAGTAGCCCAGATACGCAGTATTTT. It translates to CASSLTRSSPDTQYF.

This clone was seen a few times. The chain links TRBV10-3 to TRBJ2-3; 8 bases agree with TRBD1. The V gene's germline CDR1 is ENHRY and CDR2 SYGVKD. The CDR3 length is 15 residues. The J segment lost 3 bases and the V segment lost 10 bases, leaving 12 bases of the junction unmatched. CDR3 sequence: CATGTPQGATDTQYF. CDR3 sequence (DNA): TGTGCCACCGGGACCCCCCAGGGGGCAACAGATACGCAGTATTTT.

The chain uses TRBV15 and TRBJ1-1, with TRBD1 matching 7 bases. Germline CDR1 reads LNHNV; CDR2 reads YYDKDF (reference sequence). Trimming at V came to 1 base and at J to 6 bases, leaving 11 bases not matched to a gene. CDR3 length: 16 residues. The CDR3 here is CATSRGLDRKTAEAFF. CDR3 sequence (DNA): TGTGCCACCAGCAGAGGTCTGGACAGGAAAACCGCTGAAGCTTTCTTT.

This chain joins TRBV29-1 and TRBJ2-1, with TRBD1 matching over 11 bases. Trimming cost V 4 bases and J 8 bases; bases outside gene matches: 10. The CDR3 has 15 residues. In germline, CDR1 is SQVTM, CDR2 ANQGSEA. CDR3 in DNA: TGCAGCGTTGCTTCGGGACAGGGGGTCGGGGATGAGCAGTTCTTC. It translates to CSVASGQGVGDEQFF.

V usage is TRBV7-3 and J usage is TRBJ2-3; 9 bases fit TRBD1. The CDR3 extends over 15 amino acids. The ends lost 5 bases at V and 4 bases at J; junction bases unmatched: 7. Per germline, CDR1 SGHTA and CDR2 FQGTGA. CDR3 DNA: TGTGCCAGCAGCCCCAGAACAGGGGGCCCAGATACGCAGTATTTT. This gives the protein CASSPRTGGPDTQYF.

There are a few counts of this clone. The gene calls are TRBV9 and TRBJ2-7, with 7 bases lining up with TRBD2. Germline CDR1 and CDR2: SGDLS and YYNGEE. Losses at the gene ends were 2 bases for V and 6 bases for J; bases not matched to a gene: 8. The CDR3 runs to 14 residues. CDR3 region: CASSVLAGASEQYF. The CDR3 coding sequence is TGTGCCAGCAGCGTTTTGGCGGGAGCTTCCGAGCAGTACTTC.

The table lists this clone with a count of one. The rearrangement links TRBV12-5 to TRBJ2-2; TRBD2 aligns across 13 bases. The V and J ends lost 5 bases and 6 bases, in that order; junction bases with no gene match: 9. CDR1 is LGHNT, CDR2 FRNRAP, per germline. The CDR3 runs 17 residues. Here the CDR3 reads CASGPPTSGRASGELFF. As DNA, the CDR3 is TGTGCTAGTGGTCCCCCTACTAGCGGGAGGGCCTCCGGGGAGCTGTTTTTT. The full variable domain, with the rest looked up from reference TRBV12-5 and TRBJ2-2, is DARVTQTPRHKVTEMGQEVTMRCQPILGHNTVFWYRQTMMQGLELLAYFRNRAPLDDSGMPKDRFSAEMPDATLATLKIQPSEPRDSAVYFCASGPPTSGRASGELFFGEGSRLTVL.

This clone was detected only a few times. The chain links TRBV7-2 to TRBJ1-4; TRBD1 is a possible D gene (5 bases). Germline-derived CDR1 and CDR2 are SGHTA and FQGNSA. The length of the CDR3 is 12 residues. The ends were cut back, 5 bases at V and 7 bases at J, with 8 bases in the middle. The CDR3 DNA follows: TGTGCCAGCAGCCCTCAGGGTGAAAAACTGTTTTTT. Translated: CASSPQGEKLFF.

V is TRBV5-1 and J is TRBJ1-2; perhaps TRBD1 as D (6 bases). The CDR3 extends over 16 amino acids. The ends were cut back, 3 bases at V and 2 bases at J, with 17 bases in the middle. Germline loops: CDR1 SGHRS, CDR2 YFSETQ. CDR3 DNA sequence: TGCGCCAGCAGCTGGGGCCCGGACAGAGTAAACTATGGCTACACCTTC. As protein: CASSWGPDRVNYGYTF.

The chain is built from TRBV18 and TRBJ2-7; D not certain. CDR1 KGHSH and CDR2 LQKENI come from the germline V gene. The CDR3 sequence is 14 residues long. The V gene lost 3 bases and the J gene lost 2 bases, with 11 bases spanning the gap. CDR3 in DNA: TGTGCCAGCTCACCTCGCCCCAGTACCTACGAGCAGTACTTC. It is translated as CASSPRPSTYEQYF.